Listed below are T cell receptor beta chains from one sample, sequenced in a study of cytomegalovirus exposure and HLA in healthy donors. Generated by immunoSEQ multiplex PCR, the TCRdb table keeps only in-frame clones and is missing some. The table shows some 290,000 clones, with roughly 88% occurring only once. Specimen: PBMCs. The receptors here all came from a man under 40 in good health and CMV-seronegative. Both conserved end residues are part of each CDR3. Each record gives: V gene, J gene, D gene, clone size, CDR3 protein, CDR3 DNA. The D gene is left open where the match is weak. Clone size, where shown, is once, few, many, or a class for clones that have expanded.

V gene: TRBV7-2; J gene: TRBJ2-2; D gene: TRBD2; clone size: -; CDR3 protein: CASSLVGLADGPELFF; CDR3 DNA: TGTGCCAGCAGCTTAGTTGGGCTAGCGGACGGGCCGGAGCTGTTTTTT
V gene: TRBV4-3; J gene: TRBJ2-7; D gene: TRBD1; clone size: few; CDR3 protein: CASSQDPGQGAYEQYF; CDR3 DNA: TGCGCCAGCAGCCAAGATCCGGGACAGGGCGCCTACGAGCAGTACTTC
V gene: TRBV6-5; J gene: TRBJ1-3; D gene: -; clone size: -; CDR3 protein: CASSLTMQASGNTIYF; CDR3 DNA: TGTGCCAGCAGTTTAACGATGCAGGCGTCAGGAAACACCATATATTTT
V gene: TRBV5-4; J gene: TRBJ1-2; D gene: -; clone size: -; CDR3 protein: CATNRLQGGYGYTF; CDR3 DNA: TGTGCCACCAACCGTCTACAGGGTGGCTATGGCTACACCTTC
V gene: TRBV19; J gene: TRBJ2-1; D gene: TRBD1; clone size: -; CDR3 protein: CASSIVLLGQRNYNEQFF; CDR3 DNA: TGTGCCAGTAGTATAGTCCTACTGGGACAGCGAAACTACAATGAGCAGTTCTTC
V gene: TRBV7-9; J gene: TRBJ2-4; D gene: -; clone size: -; CDR3 protein: CASSLAQGRENIQYF; CDR3 DNA: TGTGCCAGCAGCTTAGCTCAGGGGCGGGAAAACATTCAGTACTTC
V gene: TRBV7-9; J gene: TRBJ1-3; D gene: -; clone size: -; CDR3 protein: CASSLGTGYSGNTIYF; CDR3 DNA: TGTGCCAGCAGCTTAGGAACGGGGTACTCTGGAAACACCATATATTTT
V gene: TRBV7-9; J gene: TRBJ1-1; D gene: -; clone size: -; CDR3 protein: CASTFPEGVNTEAFF; CDR3 DNA: TGTGCCAGCACCTTCCCGGAAGGGGTGAACACTGAAGCTTTCTTT
V gene: TRBV6-6; J gene: TRBJ1-2; D gene: TRBD1; clone size: -; CDR3 protein: CASSQTGQGHYGYTF; CDR3 DNA: TGTGCCAGCAGTCAGACCGGACAGGGACACTATGGCTACACCTTC
V gene: TRBV5-6; J gene: TRBJ1-3; D gene: -; clone size: -; CDR3 protein: CASSFQTGSGNTIYF; CDR3 DNA: TGTGCCAGCAGCTTCCAGACAGGCTCTGGAAACACCATATATTTT
V gene: TRBV4-3; J gene: TRBJ2-7; D gene: TRBD1; clone size: -; CDR3 protein: CASSQGNRGPYEQYF; CDR3 DNA: TGCGCCAGCAGCCAAGGGAACAGGGGACCGTACGAGCAGTACTTC
V gene: TRBV5-1; J gene: TRBJ1-1; D gene: -; clone size: -; CDR3 protein: CASSNAGLTEAFF; CDR3 DNA: TGCGCCAGCAGCAATGCGGGCTTAACTGAAGCTTTCTTT
V gene: TRBV9; J gene: TRBJ1-1; D gene: TRBD1; clone size: -; CDR3 protein: CASSVAADRGPSNTEAFF; CDR3 DNA: TGTGCCAGCAGCGTAGCTGCAGACAGGGGGCCATCGAACACTGAAGCTTTCTTT
V gene: TRBV5-1; J gene: TRBJ1-1; D gene: -; clone size: -; CDR3 protein: CASSLARQSTEAFF; CDR3 DNA: TGCGCCAGCAGCTTGGCTAGACAGAGCACTGAAGCTTTCTTT